Included here is one T cell receptor beta chain sequence, with context. Its target is unknown. V dropped 4 bases and J dropped 4; count of bases not matched to a gene: 7. Germline V gives CDR1 LNHDA, CDR2 SQIVND (reference sequence). This CDR3 region has 15 residues. These data belong to a study of cytomegalovirus exposure and HLA in healthy donors. Broader study findings: What a later analysis reportedly showed was that an Asian-associated ancestry cluster had fewer N-insertions than the roughly 670-donor mean. Cytomegalovirus-associated TCR beta chains were listed, numbering 164. Common viral pathogens seemed to be connected with several of the most significant clusters, according to a later analysis.

Healthy bone marrow donors formed the donor group. The study ran its PCR with 60 Vbeta and 13 Jbeta primers. Using immunoSEQ multiplex PCR, the repertoire was profiled, and TCRdb retains in-frame clones only, with some absent. Of 200,000 to 250,000 clones listed, about 83% are singletons. The chain has TRBV19 and TRBJ1-5; TRBD1 agrees at 7 bases. This receptor was obtained from a girl between 10 and 17 years old in good health and CMV-seronegative. The specimen was PBMCs. Here the CDR3 reads CASSTQQGLNQPQHF. The CDR3 region has the DNA TGTGCCAGTAGTACCCAACAGGGGCTTAATCAGCCCCAGCATTTT.